The rows below give T cell receptor beta chains drawn from one sample of a study of T cell responses to AZD1222 COVID-19 vaccine. Sequenced by immunoSEQ multiplex PCR; TCRdb stores in-frame clones only, minus some. This sample has some 150,000 clones; roughly 88% occur once, and the top ten carry about 15%. The sample here was peripheral blood, taken on day 0 of AZD1222 vaccination. These receptors were collected from an adult in good health. CDR3s include the opening cysteine and the closing phenylalanine or tryptophan. Each record gives: D gene, J gene, V gene, clone size, CDR3 protein, CDR3 DNA. D genes are given only for firm matches. Clone sizes are given selectively: once, few, many, or a class where the clone is expanded.

TRBD1 TRBJ1-4 TRBV4-2 - CASSRQGEAEKLFF TGTGCCAGCAGCCGGCAGGGGGAGGCTGAAAAACTGTTTTTT
- TRBJ2-5 TRBV15 - CATSPEWGETQYF TGTGCCACCAGTCCCGAATGGGGCGAGACCCAGTACTTC
- TRBJ1-5 TRBV28 - CASSFPTGRVRNQPQHF TGTGCCAGCAGTTTTCCTACAGGGCGGGTGCGCAATCAGCCCCAGCATTTT
- TRBJ1-2 TRBV4-1 - CASSQEGLQGGSGYTF TGCGCCAGCAGCCAAGAGGGCTTACAGGGAGGATCTGGCTACACCTTC
- TRBJ1-1 TRBV24-1 - CATSDDRGGGTEAFF TGTGCCACCAGTGATGACAGAGGTGGGGGCACTGAAGCTTTCTTT
- TRBJ2-7 TRBV18 - CASSPSDREGEQYF TGTGCCAGCTCACCTTCAGATCGCGAGGGCGAGCAGTACTTC
- TRBJ1-4 TRBV4-1 once CASSPTGRTEGEKLFF TGCGCCAGCAGCCCGACGGGCCGGACAGAGGGTGAAAAACTGTTTTTT
TRBD1 TRBJ1-1 TRBV7-2 - CASSSNRGKENTEAFF TGTGCCAGCAGCTCCAACAGGGGCAAGGAGAACACTGAAGCTTTCTTT
- TRBJ1-6 TRBV4-2 - CASSIIRGNIDNSPLHF TGTGCCAGCAGTATAATCCGGGGAAACATAGATAATTCACCCCTCCACTTT
- TRBJ1-1 TRBV12-2 - CASLLPVGNTEAFF TGTGCAAGTCTTCTCCCGGTTGGGAACACTGAAGCTTTCTTT
TRBD1 TRBJ1-1 TRBV3-1/TRBV3-2 once CASSIQGSENTEAFF TGTGCCAGCAGTATACAGGGGTCGGAGAACACTGAAGCTTTCTTT
TRBD2 TRBJ2-5 TRBV19 - CASSIGSGGDETQYF TGTGCCAGTAGTATTGGTAGCGGGGGGGACGAGACCCAGTACTTC
- TRBJ2-6 TRBV11-2 once CASESRLGQSSGANVLTF TGTGCCAGCGAGTCTCGGCTAGGACAGAGCTCTGGGGCCAACGTCCTGACTTTC
- TRBJ2-3 TRBV4-2 - CASSPGGEGGSTDTQYF TGTGCCAGCAGCCCTGGGGGGGAGGGGGGCAGCACAGATACGCAGTATTTT
- TRBJ1-1 TRBV7-9 - CASSIRSTEAFF TGTGCCAGCAGCATAAGAAGCACTGAAGCTTTCTTT
- TRBJ2-1 TRBV23-1 - CASREDSGFEQFF TGCGCCAGCAGGGAAGACAGTGGATTTGAGCAGTTCTTC
- TRBJ1-2 TRBV18 - CASNSDSNYGYTF TGTGCCAGCAACTCCGACAGCAACTATGGCTACACCTTC
- TRBJ1-5 TRBV3-1/TRBV3-2 - CASSQGGARDQPQHF TGTGCCAGCAGCCAAGGGGGGGCTCGGGATCAGCCCCAGCATTTT
- TRBJ2-2 TRBV18 - CASSPPNRAANTGELFF TGTGCCAGCTCACCACCTAACAGGGCAGCGAACACCGGGGAGCTGTTTTTT
- TRBJ2-6 TRBV7-9 - CASSLASGLGSGANVLTF TGTGCCAGCAGCTTAGCATCCGGCCTTGGATCTGGGGCCAACGTCCTGACTTTC
- TRBJ2-1 TRBV11-2 - CASSVVAGTATYNEQFF TGTGCCAGCAGCGTTGTGGCGGGGACGGCTACCTACAATGAGCAGTTCTTC
- TRBJ1-2 TRBV4-2 - CASSQENRNYGYTF TGTGCCAGCAGCCAAGAAAACAGGAACTATGGCTACACCTTC
TRBD2 TRBJ2-7 TRBV28 - CASIEAGTRSTYEQYF TGTGCCAGCATTGAAGCCGGGACTAGGTCGACCTACGAGCAGTACTTC
- TRBJ2-1 TRBV7-9 - CASSRWTGASYNEQFF TGTGCCAGCAGCCGATGGACTGGAGCCTCCTACAATGAGCAGTTCTTC
- TRBJ2-7 TRBV3-1/TRBV3-2 - CASEVPLRGLMSYEQYF TGTGCCAGCGAAGTTCCCTTGAGGGGCTTAATGTCCTACGAGCAGTACTTC
- TRBJ1-2 TRBV15 once CATSRNRANYGYTF TGTGCCACCAGCAGAAACCGGGCTAACTATGGCTACACCTTC
TRBD1 TRBJ1-3 TRBV11-2 - CASSYGQVGNTIYF TGTGCCAGCAGCTACGGACAGGTTGGAAACACCATATATTTT
TRBD1 TRBJ2-2 TRBV19 - CASSISGTGIYGELFF TGTGCCAGTAGTATATCCGGGACAGGGATCTACGGGGAGCTGTTTTTT
- TRBJ1-6 TRBV2 - CASSERENSPLHF TGTGCCAGCAGTGAACGCGAAAATTCACCCCTCCACTTT
- TRBJ2-7 TRBV30 once CAWDRTTSYEQYF TGTGCCTGGGACAGGACCACCTCCTACGAGCAGTACTTC
TRBD1 TRBJ1-1 TRBV18 - CASSPGRGQVDTEAFF TGTGCCAGCTCACCAGGCAGGGGGCAAGTTGACACTGAAGCTTTCTTT
- TRBJ1-3 TRBV18 - CASSPGGHSGNTIYF TGTGCCAGCTCACCAGGCGGACACTCTGGAAACACCATATATTTT
TRBD2 TRBJ2-7 TRBV5-4 - CASSSGTRGSYEQYF TGTGCCAGCAGCTCCGGGACTAGGGGGTCCTACGAGCAGTACTTC
TRBD2 TRBJ2-5 TRBV19 - CASSPRGLAGGAEETQYF TGTGCCAGTAGCCCCCGGGGACTAGCGGGGGGAGCGGAAGAGACCCAGTACTTC
TRBD1 TRBJ1-1 TRBV5-5 - CASSSYRGVTEAFF TGTGCCAGCAGCTCCTACAGGGGGGTTACTGAAGCTTTCTTT
- TRBJ1-4 TRBV30 - CASTTGLNEKLFF TGTGCCTCAACGACAGGCCTTAATGAAAAACTGTTTTTT
- TRBJ1-2 TRBV28 - CASSLLGRGIYGYTF TGTGCCAGCAGTTTACTGGGTAGGGGGATCTATGGCTACACCTTC
- TRBJ1-2 TRBV6-1 - CASSESGGRGDGYTF TGTGCCAGCAGTGAATCCGGGGGGCGCGGGGATGGCTACACCTTC
- TRBJ2-2 TRBV2 - CASSESGTGELFF TGTGCCAGCAGTGAATCGGGGACCGGGGAGCTGTTTTTT
- TRBJ2-5 TRBV11-3 - CASSLGFSTQETQYF TGTGCCAGCAGCTTAGGATTCTCGACTCAAGAGACCCAGTACTTC
- TRBJ1-3 TRBV5-1 - CASSLEGETRNTIYF TGCGCCAGCAGCTTGGAAGGTGAGACCCGAAACACCATATATTTT
TRBD2 TRBJ2-7 TRBV11-2 - CASSSRLAGGHEQYF TGTGCCAGCAGCTCCCGACTAGCGGGGGGCCACGAGCAGTACTTC
- TRBJ1-5 TRBV19 - CASSIQSNQPQHF TGTGCCAGTAGTATACAGAGCAATCAGCCCCAGCATTTT
- TRBJ1-1 TRBV19 - CAVGRVNTEAFF TGTGCTGTAGGGAGGGTGAACACTGAAGCTTTCTTT
TRBD1 TRBJ2-1 TRBV6-5 once CASSYRPGGLNEQFF TGTGCCAGCAGTTACCGTCCAGGGGGTCTCAATGAGCAGTTCTTC
TRBD2 TRBJ2-3 TRBV19 - CASRTAGGTDTQYF TGTGCCAGTAGAACGGCGGGGGGCACAGATACGCAGTATTTT
- TRBJ2-7 TRBV30 - CAWSARALLKSYEQYF TGTGCCTGGAGCGCCCGGGCCCTACTTAAATCCTACGAGCAGTACTTC
TRBD2 TRBJ2-3 TRBV6-4 - CASSDGRGGGTDTQYF TGTGCCAGCAGTGACGGACGGGGGGGAGGCACAGATACGCAGTATTTT
- TRBJ1-2 TRBV24-1 - CATSDGPWDGDYGYTF TGTGCCACCAGTGACGGTCCCTGGGACGGAGACTATGGCTACACCTTC
- TRBJ1-5 TRBV4-2 - CASRAGTSNSNQPQHF TGTGCCAGCAGAGCCGGGACAAGTAATAGCAATCAGCCCCAGCATTTT